This T cell receptor (beta chain) came from a study of cytomegalovirus exposure and HLA in healthy donors. Per the germline V gene, CDR1 is SGHKS and CDR2 is YYEKEE (reference sequence). This CDR3 has 14 amino acids. V trimming: 6 bases; J trimming: 7 bases; junction bases outside the gene matches: 5. The count of this clone is one. Its antigen is as yet unknown. Findings of the study overall: Some TCR beta chains (roughly 160 of them) were listed as cytomegalovirus-associated.

PCR employed 60 Vbeta and 13 Jbeta primers. Assay used: immunoSEQ multiplex PCR; TCRdb lists only in-frame clones, some missing. The sample yields tens of thousands of clones, roughly 87% seen once. Sequencing was performed on PBMCs. This TCR was recovered from a woman aged 40 to 50 in good health and CMV-seropositive. The rearrangement uses TRBV5-5 and TRBJ2-1, with TRBD2 identical over 12 bases. CDR3 DNA: TGTGCCAGCAAAAGGACTAGCGGGACGAATGAGCAGTTCTTC. Its protein is CASKRTSGTNEQFF.